The T cell receptor beta chain described here comes from a study of vaccination effects on CD4 cells after COVID-19. Trimming pared 3 bases from V and 2 bases from J, leaving 10 bases between. The length of the CDR3 is 14 residues. Germline CDR1 is LGHDT and CDR2 is YNNKEL (reference sequence). As to this clone: Its specificity is not known.

This table comes from immunoSEQ multiplex PCR, and its TCRdb copy is limited to in-frame clones, with some not included. The sample shows about 28,000 clones, roughly 70% of them seen only once. With the ViraFEST assay, the study expanded antigen-specific CD4+ T cells using viral peptide pools, then sequenced them. Culture lasted around eleven days before CD4+ T cell isolation. Either the BNT162b2 or mRNA-1273 vaccine was given to participants in two doses. The sequence was obtained from a human donor who received a COVID-19 vaccine. The chain employs TRBV3-1 (or the pseudogene TRBV3-2) and TRBJ2-5; D might be TRBD2 (5 bases). The source was CD4+ T cells from PBMCs cultured with HCoV-NL63 spike peptides, collected after COVID-19 vaccination. CDR3 region: CASSHGGRQETQYF. CDR3 DNA: TGTGCCAGCAGCCACGGCGGGCGGCAAGAGACCCAGTACTTC.